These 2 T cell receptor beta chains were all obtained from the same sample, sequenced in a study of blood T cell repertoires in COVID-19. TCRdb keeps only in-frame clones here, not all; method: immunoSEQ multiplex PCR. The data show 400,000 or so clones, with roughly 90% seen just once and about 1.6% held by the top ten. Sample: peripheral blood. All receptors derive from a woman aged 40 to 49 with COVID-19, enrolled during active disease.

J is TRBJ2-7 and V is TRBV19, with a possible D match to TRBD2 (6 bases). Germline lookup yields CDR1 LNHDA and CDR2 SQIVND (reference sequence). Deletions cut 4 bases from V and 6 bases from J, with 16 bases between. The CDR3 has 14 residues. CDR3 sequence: CASSTRGARGEQYF. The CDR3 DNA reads TGTGCCAGTAGTACAAGAGGGGCGCGGGGCGAGCAGTACTTC.

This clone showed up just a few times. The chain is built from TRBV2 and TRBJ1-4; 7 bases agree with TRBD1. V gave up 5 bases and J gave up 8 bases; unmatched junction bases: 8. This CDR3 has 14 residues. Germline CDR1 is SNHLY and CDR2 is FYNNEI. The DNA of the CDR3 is TGTGCCAGCAGTACACAGGGGAGGTACGAAAAACTGTTTTTT. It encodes CASSTQGRYEKLFF.